This is a list of T cell receptor beta chains from one sample in a study of shared clonotypes between healthy human individuals. Clones were sequenced by immunoSEQ multiplex PCR, and TCRdb holds only the in-frame ones, with some missing. The sample holds 2,500,000 or so clones; 80% to 95% are singletons and the top ten take approximately 0.37%. Input material: naive CD4+ T cells from PBMCs. These receptors were obtained from a man aged 18 to 29 in good health. Some clones in this sample may be carry-over from other donors' samples. The conserved cysteine and the conserved F or W are not part of the CDR3 here. Fields, in order: CDR3 protein, J gene, V gene.

cdr3_aa: AWELGGKLF
j_call: TRBJ1-4
v_call: TRBV30

cdr3_aa: ASRSQGGPDTEAF
j_call: TRBJ1-1
v_call: TRBV5-4

cdr3_aa: ASSSTRGGETEAF
j_call: TRBJ1-1
v_call: TRBV18

cdr3_aa: ASSPQRTGGETGELF
j_call: TRBJ2-2
v_call: TRBV18

cdr3_aa: ASSLLPTGDSLGEQF
j_call: TRBJ2-1
v_call: TRBV5-1

cdr3_aa: ASSRNRGNTEAF
j_call: TRBJ1-1
v_call: TRBV11-2

cdr3_aa: ASSPDDFYNEQF
j_call: TRBJ2-1
v_call: TRBV5-1

cdr3_aa: ASSPSPGPGKETQY
j_call: TRBJ2-5
v_call: TRBV28

cdr3_aa: ASSRGNGQGDVY
j_call: TRBJ2-7
v_call: TRBV5-1

cdr3_aa: AISDMQTFYNEQF
j_call: TRBJ2-1
v_call: TRBV10-3

cdr3_aa: ASSEDRGPGSEAF
j_call: TRBJ1-1
v_call: TRBV7-3

cdr3_aa: ASSRTGNWAEQY
j_call: TRBJ2-7
v_call: TRBV5-1

cdr3_aa: ASSLAGTLNTEAF
j_call: TRBJ1-1
v_call: TRBV11-2

cdr3_aa: ASSLGIARPNEQF
j_call: TRBJ2-1
v_call: TRBV5-1

cdr3_aa: ASSAQTGFFTDTQY
j_call: TRBJ2-3
v_call: TRBV4-3

cdr3_aa: ASSFMDIAYEQY
j_call: TRBJ2-7
v_call: TRBV7-2

cdr3_aa: ASTDRLGYGYT
j_call: TRBJ1-2
v_call: TRBV5-6

cdr3_aa: ASKSVGGRLSNTEAF
j_call: TRBJ1-1
v_call: TRBV28

cdr3_aa: ASSSDGSPWYGYT
j_call: TRBJ1-2
v_call: TRBV28

cdr3_aa: ASSLASGRTYEQY
j_call: TRBJ2-7
v_call: TRBV27

cdr3_aa: ASRKTGTGFYEQY
j_call: TRBJ2-7
v_call: TRBV11-1

cdr3_aa: ASSVDCHEQY
j_call: TRBJ2-7
v_call: TRBV27

cdr3_aa: ASRRTSGRASGTGELF
j_call: TRBJ2-2
v_call: TRBV7-2

cdr3_aa: ASTKGPLLAGGSDEQY
j_call: TRBJ2-7
v_call: TRBV5-4

cdr3_aa: ASRSPGLAGSQF
j_call: TRBJ2-1
v_call: TRBV6-5

cdr3_aa: ASSATGTEGNTIY
j_call: TRBJ1-3
v_call: TRBV5-1

cdr3_aa: ASSKKSRTEDYEQY
j_call: TRBJ2-7
v_call: TRBV21-1

cdr3_aa: ASSLRRGTEAF
j_call: TRBJ1-1
v_call: TRBV7-2

cdr3_aa: ASSLGLAENNEQF
j_call: TRBJ2-1
v_call: TRBV5-1

cdr3_aa: ASSPNAETQY
j_call: TRBJ2-5
v_call: TRBV18

cdr3_aa: ASSQGLNTEAF
j_call: TRBJ1-1
v_call: TRBV2

cdr3_aa: AWSVGGEKLF
j_call: TRBJ1-4
v_call: TRBV30

cdr3_aa: ASSLTQGEPKNTEAF
j_call: TRBJ1-1
v_call: TRBV19

cdr3_aa: ASSQPSGQGGIYEQY
j_call: TRBJ2-7
v_call: TRBV4-1

cdr3_aa: SVSGEAGYNEQF
j_call: TRBJ2-1
v_call: TRBV29-1

cdr3_aa: ASSLGQSYEQY
j_call: TRBJ2-7
v_call: TRBV11-3

cdr3_aa: ASSEDRGAF
j_call: TRBJ1-1
v_call: TRBV6-6

cdr3_aa: ASSYGGRGNEQF
j_call: TRBJ2-1
v_call: TRBV6-5

cdr3_aa: ASSPGTSGINTGELF
j_call: TRBJ2-2
v_call: TRBV28

cdr3_aa: ASSDFPGPAYGYT
j_call: TRBJ1-2
v_call: TRBV6-4

cdr3_aa: ASSPGQGRETQY
j_call: TRBJ2-5
v_call: TRBV5-1

cdr3_aa: ASTPSGFGGSYEQY
j_call: TRBJ2-7
v_call: TRBV28

cdr3_aa: ASKRQGSNYGYT
j_call: TRBJ1-2
v_call: TRBV19

cdr3_aa: ASRDGFLPGNTIY
j_call: TRBJ1-3
v_call: TRBV7-9